Sequencing of this T cell receptor beta chain was carried out in a study of blood T cell repertoires in COVID-19. Study in general: The United States, Italy and Spain provided the acute and convalescent COVID-19 samples. Nucleic acid was either cDNA or gDNA, and it came from T cells, B-cell-depleted T cells, or PBMCs.

This CDR3 comprises 14 residues. With V trimmed by 8 bases and J by 0 bases, 7 bases remained unmatched. CDR1 is MNHEY, CDR2 SVGAGI, per germline. Original processing methods: Reference gene primer amplification gave nucleated cell count estimates. Measured with immunoSEQ multiplex PCR; TCRdb has only the in-frame clones, and not every one. V, J and clone size derive from that table, while D and trimming were established from the DNA sequence. The sample has 300,000 to 350,000 clones; roughly 90% are singletons. Sequenced material: peripheral blood. The clonotype was recovered from a woman aged 30 to 39 with COVID-19, enrolled during active disease. The chain combines TRBV6-5 with TRBJ2-7; TRBD1 matches at 7 bases. The CDR3 sequence is CASWDRGYSYEQYF. CDR3 DNA sequence: TGTGCCAGCTGGGACAGAGGGTACTCCTACGAGCAGTACTTC.